This T cell receptor beta chain was sequenced for a study of cytomegalovirus exposure and HLA in healthy donors. Overall study findings and caveats: Three chains tied to CMV proved CMV antigen-specific in vitro. Many donors carried some public TCRs, although rarity characterized most TCR sequences. Cytomegalovirus status was reportedly diagnosed by the classifier with high specificity and sensitivity.

Produced via immunoSEQ multiplex PCR; TCRdb's table is partial and in-frame only. The table lists 95,000 to 150,000 clones, around 85% of them singletons. Trimming stripped 1 base from V and 1 base from J, with 12 bases between. Germline-derived CDR1 and CDR2 are SQVTM and ANQGSEA. This CDR3 spans 15 amino acids. About this clone: Antigen: not known.

The sequenced sample was PBMCs. J is TRBJ2-3 and V is TRBV29-1; no clear D gene. This receptor was obtained from a woman aged 25 to 45 in good health and CMV-seronegative. The CDR3 loop reads CSVEGSSLGTDTQYF. DNA for the CDR3: TGCAGCGTTGAAGGGAGCAGTCTGGGCACAGATACGCAGTATTTT.